The 3 T cell receptor beta chains below were found in one sample sequenced in a study of response to subunit inactivated influenza vaccine. Each CDR3 protein is one row after TCRdb ran MiXCR on the RT-PCR reads. The sample has 500,000 to 700,000 distinct CDR3 sequences; 20% to 25% are singletons. These data also featured in a second study, about T cells expressing NK-cell markers. That study reports: Synthesis of TCR beta cDNA relied on 5'RACE template switching carrying UMIs.

The sequencing used CD4+ T cells sorted from PBMCs, collected roughly 13 days after vaccination. Receptors originate from a man aged 50 to 59 who received an inactivated influenza vaccine.

This sequence joins TRBV4-2 and TRBJ2-1, with 9 bases lining up with TRBD2. The CDR3 length is 18 residues. V gave up 0 bases and J gave up 7 bases; unmatched junction bases: 13. Per the germline V gene, CDR1 is LGHNA and CDR2 is YNFKEQ. DNA for the CDR3: TGTGCCAGCAGCCAAGATAGGGGGGCAGCGGGAGGAGTTAATGAGCAGTTCTTC. Its protein is CASSQDRGAAGGVNEQFF.

This clonotype was seen only a few times. The chain recombines TRBV6-1 with TRBJ2-3; 8 bases map to TRBD1. The CDR3 covers 18 residues. Germline CDR1 and CDR2: MNHNS and SASEGT. V dropped 6 bases and J dropped 1; count of bases not matched to a gene: 15. The DNA of the CDR3 is TGTGCCAGCAGAACCGGGACAGGCCCATTCTCGGGCACAGATACGCAGTATTTT. It codes for CASRTGTGPFSGTDTQYF.

This clonotype has a handful of counts. The chain joins TRBV4-3 to TRBJ1-2; 7 nucleotides match TRBD1. This CDR3 region has 14 residues. With 4 bases clipped from V and 4 bases from J, the junction kept 6 bases outside the gene matches. Per the germline V gene, CDR1 is LGHNA and CDR2 is YSLEER. DNA for the CDR3: TGCGCCAGCAGCCCGAATAGACAGGGCTATGGCTACACCTTC. This encodes CASSPNRQGYGYTF.